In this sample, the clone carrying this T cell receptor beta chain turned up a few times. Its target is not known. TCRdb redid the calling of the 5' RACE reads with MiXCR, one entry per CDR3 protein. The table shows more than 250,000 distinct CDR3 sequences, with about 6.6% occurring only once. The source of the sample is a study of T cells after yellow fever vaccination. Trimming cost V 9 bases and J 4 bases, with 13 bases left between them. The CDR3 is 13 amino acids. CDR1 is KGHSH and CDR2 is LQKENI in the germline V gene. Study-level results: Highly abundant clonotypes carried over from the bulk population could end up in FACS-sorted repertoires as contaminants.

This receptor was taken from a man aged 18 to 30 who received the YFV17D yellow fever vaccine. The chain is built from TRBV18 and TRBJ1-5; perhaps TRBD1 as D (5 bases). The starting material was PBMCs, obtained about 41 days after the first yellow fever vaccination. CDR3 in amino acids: CASRDGSNQPQHF. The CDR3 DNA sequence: TGTGCCAGTAGGGACGGTTCAAATCAGCCCCAGCATTTT.